This TCR beta chain was recorded in a study of post-analysis software for immune sequencing data. Study-wide context: There were relapsing-remitting, secondary progressive and progressive-relapsing multiple sclerosis among the disease courses included.

Regarding the study as a whole: With TRBV5-6, TRBV5-1 and TRBV20-1 included, about five TRBV segments were more frequent in patients than in controls.

This clonotype was observed a handful of times. Antigen specificity is unknown. Prepared TCR beta cDNA libraries contained unique molecular identifiers. TCRdb reprocessed the PCR reads with MiXCR, giving one entry per CDR3 protein. The table includes more than 450,000 distinct CDR3 sequences, 30% to 40% detected once. In germline, CDR1 is MNHEY, CDR2 SVGAGI. The CDR3 extends over 13 amino acids. The V end was cut by 7 bases, the J end by 7 bases, with 16 bases between. Sequenced material: blood. The TCR comes from a girl aged 2 to 17 with multiple sclerosis. The gene calls are TRBV6-5 and TRBJ2-5; D gene ambiguous. CDR3 residues: CASTSPPTGTQYF. In DNA form, the CDR3 reads TGTGCCAGCACCAGCCCCCCTACCGGGACCCAGTACTTC.